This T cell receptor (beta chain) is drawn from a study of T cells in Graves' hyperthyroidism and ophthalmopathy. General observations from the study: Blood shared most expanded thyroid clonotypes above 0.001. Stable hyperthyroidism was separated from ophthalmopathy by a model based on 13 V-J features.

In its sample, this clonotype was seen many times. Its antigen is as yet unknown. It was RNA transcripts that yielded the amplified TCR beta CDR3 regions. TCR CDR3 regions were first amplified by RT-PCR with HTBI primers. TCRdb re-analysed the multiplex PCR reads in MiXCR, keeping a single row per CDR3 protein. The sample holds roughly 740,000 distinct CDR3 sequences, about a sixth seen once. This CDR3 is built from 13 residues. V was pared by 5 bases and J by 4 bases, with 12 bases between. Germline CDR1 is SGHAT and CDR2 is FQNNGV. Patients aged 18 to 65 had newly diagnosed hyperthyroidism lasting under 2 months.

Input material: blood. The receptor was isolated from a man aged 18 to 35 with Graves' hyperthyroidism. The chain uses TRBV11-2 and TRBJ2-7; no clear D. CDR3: CASSQGVRYEQYF. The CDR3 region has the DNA TGTGCCAGCAGCCAAGGAGTAAGGTACGAGCAGTACTTC.